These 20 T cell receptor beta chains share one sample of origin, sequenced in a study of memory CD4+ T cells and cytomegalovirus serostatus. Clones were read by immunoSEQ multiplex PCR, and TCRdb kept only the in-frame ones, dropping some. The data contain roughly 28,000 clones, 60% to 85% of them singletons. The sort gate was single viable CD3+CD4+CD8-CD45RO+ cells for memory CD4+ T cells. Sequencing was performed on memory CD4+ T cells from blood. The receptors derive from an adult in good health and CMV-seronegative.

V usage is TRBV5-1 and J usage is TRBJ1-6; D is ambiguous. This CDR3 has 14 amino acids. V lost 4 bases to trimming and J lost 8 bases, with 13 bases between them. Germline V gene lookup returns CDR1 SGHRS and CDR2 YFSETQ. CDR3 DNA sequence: TGCGCCAGCAGCCGGACGACTGGGGATTCACCCCTCCACTTT. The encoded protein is CASSRTTGDSPLHF.

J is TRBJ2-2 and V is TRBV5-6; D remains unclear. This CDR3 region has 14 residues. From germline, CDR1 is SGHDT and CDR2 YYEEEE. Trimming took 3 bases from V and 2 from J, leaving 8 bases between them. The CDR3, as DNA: TGTGCCAGCAGCTCCTTATCCAACACCGGGGAGCTGTTTTTT. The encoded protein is CASSSLSNTGELFF. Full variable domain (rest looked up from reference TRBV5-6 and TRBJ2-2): DAGVTQSPTHLIKTRGQQVTLRCSPKSGHDTVSWYQQALGQGPQFIFQYYEEEERQRGNFPDRFSGHQFPNYSSELNVNALLLGDSALYLCASSSLSNTGELFFGEGSRLTVL.

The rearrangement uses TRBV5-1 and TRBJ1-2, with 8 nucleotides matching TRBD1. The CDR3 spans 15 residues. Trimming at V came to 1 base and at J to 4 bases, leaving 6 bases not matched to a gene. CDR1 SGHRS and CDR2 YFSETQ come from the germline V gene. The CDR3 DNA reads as TGCGCCAGCAGCTTGTATACAGGACAGGGCTATGGCTACACCTTC. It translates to CASSLYTGQGYGYTF.

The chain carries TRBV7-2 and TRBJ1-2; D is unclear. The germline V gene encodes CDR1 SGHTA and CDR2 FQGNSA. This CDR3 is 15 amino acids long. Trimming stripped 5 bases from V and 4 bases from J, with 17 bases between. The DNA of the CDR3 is TGTGCCAGCAGCCAATACCTGACTGCGGCCTATGGCTACACCTTC. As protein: CASSQYLTAAYGYTF. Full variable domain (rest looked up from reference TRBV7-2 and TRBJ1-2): GAGVSQSPSNKVTEKGKDVELRCDPISGHTALYWYRQSLGQGLEFLIYFQGNSAPDKSGLPSDRFSAERTGGSVSTLTIQRTQQEDSAVYLCASSQYLTAAYGYTFGSGTRLTVV.

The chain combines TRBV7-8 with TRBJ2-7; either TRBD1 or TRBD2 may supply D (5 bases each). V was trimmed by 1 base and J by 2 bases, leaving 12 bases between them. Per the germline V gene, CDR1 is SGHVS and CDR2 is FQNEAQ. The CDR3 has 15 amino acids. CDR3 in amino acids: CASSLGRDGTYEQYF. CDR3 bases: TGTGCCAGCAGCTTAGGTCGGGACGGAACCTACGAGCAGTACTTC.

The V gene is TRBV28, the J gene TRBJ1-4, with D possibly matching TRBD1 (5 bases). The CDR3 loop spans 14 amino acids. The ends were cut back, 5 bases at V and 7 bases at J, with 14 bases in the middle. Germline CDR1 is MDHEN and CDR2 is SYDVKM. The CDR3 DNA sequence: TGTGCCAGCAGTCAAACCGGGGCCGGTGAAAAACTGTTTTTT. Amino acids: CASSQTGAGEKLFF.

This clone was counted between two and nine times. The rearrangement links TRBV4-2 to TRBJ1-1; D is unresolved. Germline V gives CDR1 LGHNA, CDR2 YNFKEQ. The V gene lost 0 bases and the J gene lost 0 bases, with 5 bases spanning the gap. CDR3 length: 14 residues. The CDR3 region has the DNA TGTGCCAGCAGCCAAGATCTGTTGAACACTGAAGCTTTCTTT. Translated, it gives CASSQDLLNTEAFF.

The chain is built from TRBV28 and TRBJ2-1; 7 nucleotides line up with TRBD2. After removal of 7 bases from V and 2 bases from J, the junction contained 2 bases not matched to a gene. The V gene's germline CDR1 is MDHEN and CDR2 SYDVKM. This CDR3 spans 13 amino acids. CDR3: CASTAGAYNEQFF. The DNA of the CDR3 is TGTGCCAGCACGGCGGGGGCCTACAATGAGCAGTTCTTC.

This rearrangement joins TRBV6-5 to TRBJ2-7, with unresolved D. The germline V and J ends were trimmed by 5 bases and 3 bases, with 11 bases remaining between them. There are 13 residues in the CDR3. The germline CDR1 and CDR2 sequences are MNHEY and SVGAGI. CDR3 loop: CASSRTQIYEQYF. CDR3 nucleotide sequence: TGTGCCAGCAGTCGGACGCAAATCTACGAGCAGTACTTC.

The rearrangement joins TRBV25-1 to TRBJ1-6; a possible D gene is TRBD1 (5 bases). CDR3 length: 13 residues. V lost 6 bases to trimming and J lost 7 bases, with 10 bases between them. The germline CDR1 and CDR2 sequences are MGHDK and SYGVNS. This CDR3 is CASRGLLNSPLHF. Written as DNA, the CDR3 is TGTGCCAGCAGGGGACTGCTAAATTCACCCCTCCACTTT.

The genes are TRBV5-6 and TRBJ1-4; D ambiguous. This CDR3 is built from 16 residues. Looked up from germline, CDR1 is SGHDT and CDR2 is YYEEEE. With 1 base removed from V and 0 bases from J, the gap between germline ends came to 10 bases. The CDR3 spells CASSLSRRTTNEKLFF. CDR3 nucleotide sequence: TGTGCCAGCAGCTTGTCCAGGAGAACAACTAATGAAAAACTGTTTTTT.

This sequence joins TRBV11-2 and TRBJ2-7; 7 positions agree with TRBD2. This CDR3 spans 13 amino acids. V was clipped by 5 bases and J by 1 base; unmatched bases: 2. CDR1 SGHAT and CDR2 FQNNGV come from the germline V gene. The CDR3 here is CASSPSGSYEQYF. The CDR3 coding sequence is TGTGCCAGCAGCCCTAGCGGTTCCTACGAGCAGTACTTC.

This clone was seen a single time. In nucleotides, the CDR3 is TGTGCCATCAGTGAGTCGACGGGACTAGCTAACTATGGCTACACCTTC. This encodes CAISESTGLANYGYTF. This sequence joins TRBV10-3 and TRBJ1-2; perhaps TRBD1 as D (5 bases). CDR3 size: 16 residues. Germline V gene sequence: CDR1 ENHRY, CDR2 SYGVKD. Trimming removed 0 bases from V and 0 bases from J, with 11 bases in between.

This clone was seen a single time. The CDR3 sequence: CASSLAFGQPQHF. The DNA of the CDR3 is TGTGCCAGCAGCTTAGCCTTCGGACAGCCCCAGCATTTT. The chain joins TRBV11-3 to TRBJ1-5; no reliable D call. The V end lost 1 base, the J end lost 7 bases, and 8 bases lay between the germline ends. CDR1 and CDR2 from the germline V gene are SGHNT and YENEEA. The CDR3 runs to 13 residues.

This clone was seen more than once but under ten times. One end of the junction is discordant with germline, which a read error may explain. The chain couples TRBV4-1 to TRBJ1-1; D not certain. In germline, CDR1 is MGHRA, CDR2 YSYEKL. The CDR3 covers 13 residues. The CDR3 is CASSQVGDPVPVF. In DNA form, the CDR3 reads TGCGCCAGCAGCCAAGTGGGCGACCCAGTCCCGGTCTTT.

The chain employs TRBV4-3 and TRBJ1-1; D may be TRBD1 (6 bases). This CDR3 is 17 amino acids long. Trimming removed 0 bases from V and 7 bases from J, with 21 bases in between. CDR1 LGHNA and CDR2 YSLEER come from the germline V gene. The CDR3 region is CASSQDTLFARGDEAFF. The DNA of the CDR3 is TGCGCCAGCAGCCAAGATACTCTTTTTGCCAGGGGAGATGAAGCTTTCTTT.

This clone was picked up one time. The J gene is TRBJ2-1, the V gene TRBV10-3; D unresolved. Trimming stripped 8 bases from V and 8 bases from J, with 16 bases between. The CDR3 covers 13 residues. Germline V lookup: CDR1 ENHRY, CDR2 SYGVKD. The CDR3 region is CAISFPAGDEQFF. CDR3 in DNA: TGTGCCATCTCCTTTCCGGCCGGAGATGAGCAGTTCTTC.

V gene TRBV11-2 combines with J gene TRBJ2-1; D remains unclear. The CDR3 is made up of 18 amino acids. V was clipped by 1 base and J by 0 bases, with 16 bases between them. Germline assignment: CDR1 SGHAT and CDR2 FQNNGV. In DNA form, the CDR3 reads TGTGCCAGCAGCTTAGTTACCTCCGCTTCCAGCTCCTACAATGAGCAGTTCTTC. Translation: CASSLVTSASSSYNEQFF.

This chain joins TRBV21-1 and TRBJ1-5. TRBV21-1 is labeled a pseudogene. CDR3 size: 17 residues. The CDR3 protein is CASSKLFDGVSNQPQHF. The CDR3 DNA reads TGTGCCAGCAGCAAATTGTTTGATGGGGTTAGCAATCAGCCCCAGCATTTT.

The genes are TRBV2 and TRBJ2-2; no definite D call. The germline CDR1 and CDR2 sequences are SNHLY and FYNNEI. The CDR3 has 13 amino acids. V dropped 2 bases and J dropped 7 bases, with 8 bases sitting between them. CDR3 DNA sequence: TGTGCCAGCAGTGAACTGGGTAACGGGGAGCTGTTTTTT. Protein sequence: CASSELGNGELFF.